One sample yielded the 8 T cell receptor beta chains listed below, sequenced in a study of PD-1 blockade in classical Hodgkin lymphoma. Each patient relapsed following autologous stem cell transplantation, and prior brentuximab vedotin exposure differed. The protocol was immunoSEQ multiplex PCR, while the TCRdb copy is restricted to in-frame clones and leaves out a portion. This sample has over 25,000 clones; around four fifths occur once, and the top ten carry over 20%. The specimen was peripheral blood mononuclear cells (PBMCs), collected before the second cycle of nivolumab. These receptors all stem from a human donor with classical Hodgkin lymphoma.

J is TRBJ2-6 and V is TRBV6-1, with D uncertain. Trimming removed 3 bases at V and 0 bases at J, with 6 bases between. Germline CDR1 and CDR2: MNHNS and SASEGT. The CDR3 loop spans 15 amino acids. The CDR3 DNA follows: TGTGCCAGCAGTGACACCGCCTCTGGGGCCAACGTCCTGACTTTC. Its protein product is CASSDTASGANVLTF.

This clone has a handful of counts. This chain uses TRBV28 with TRBJ2-1, with TRBD1 matching over 8 bases. Germline CDR1 reads MDHEN; CDR2 reads SYDVKM. The CDR3 contains 14 residues. The ends lost 11 bases at V and 6 bases at J; junction bases unmatched: 12. The CDR3 DNA sequence: TGTGCCTCCTCCAGGGGGCGTCCCTCCAATGAGCAGTTCTTC. Residues: CASSRGRPSNEQFF.

The chain couples TRBV4-3 to TRBJ2-5; maybe TRBD1 (6 bases). This CDR3 is built from 15 residues. Germline CDR1 reads LGHNA; CDR2 reads YSLEER. The germline V and J ends were trimmed by 1 base and 5 bases, with 14 bases remaining between them. CDR3 nucleotides: TGCGCCAGCAGCCAAGCGGCAGGGGATAGGGAGACCCAGTACTTC. Translating it yields CASSQAAGDRETQYF.

The V and J genes are TRBV6-6 and TRBJ2-7, with D uncertain. V dropped 10 bases and J dropped 2 bases, with 18 bases sitting between them. Per germline, CDR1 MNHNY and CDR2 SVGAGI (reference sequence). The CDR3 is 14 amino acids. As DNA, the CDR3 is TGTGCCACCAAAGACCCCCTAGGAACCTACGAGCAGTACGTC. It encodes CATKDPLGTYEQYV.

The gene calls are TRBV6-5 and TRBJ1-2; D is possibly TRBD1 (5 bases). CDR3 size: 13 residues. V lost 11 bases and J lost 0, with 13 bases in between. Germline V gives CDR1 MNHEY, CDR2 SVGAGI. In DNA, the CDR3 is TGTGCCTCCACGGCACAGGCTAACTATGGCTACACCTTC. Translating gives CASTAQANYGYTF.

J is TRBJ2-3 and V is TRBV7-6, with 9 nucleotides matching TRBD2. J gave up 10 bases and V 1 base, and 9 bases lay outside the gene matches. Germline V gene sequence: CDR1 SGHVS, CDR2 FNYEAQ. This CDR3 is built from 15 residues. As DNA, the CDR3 is TGTGCCAGCAGCTTAGGCGGGGGGGCGGCCAGGGCGCAGTATTTT. This gives the protein CASSLGGGAARAQYF.

The rearrangement joins TRBV30 to TRBJ1-3; D is unresolved. CDR1 and CDR2 from the germline V gene are GTSNPN and SVGIG (reference sequence). The CDR3 contains 16 residues. The V end lost 0 bases, the J end lost 0 bases, and 12 bases lay between the germline ends. The CDR3 DNA reads TGTGCCTGGAGTGTACCGTTGGGCCTCTCTGGAAACACCATATATTTT. This gives the protein CAWSVPLGLSGNTIYF.

This clone has only one observation. The chain uses TRBV5-5 and TRBJ2-3; unclear D gene. CDR1 SGHKS and CDR2 YYEKEE come from the germline V gene (reference sequence). V was trimmed by 7 bases and J by 5 bases, leaving 11 bases between them. The CDR3 is made up of 12 amino acids. CDR3 in amino acids: CASGRGEDTQYF. CDR3 nucleotides: TGTGCCAGCGGCCGTGGCGAAGATACGCAGTATTTT.